The next 9 T cell receptor beta chains were all read from a single sample in a study of T cells in Graves' hyperthyroidism and ophthalmopathy. RNA transcripts were the template for amplifying TCR beta CDR3 regions. Researchers ran a first-round RT-PCR on the TCR CDR3 using the HTBI primer set. Each CDR3 protein is one row after TCRdb ran MiXCR on the multiplex PCR reads. The data contain 600,000 to 750,000 distinct CDR3 sequences, around 15% of them seen just once; the ten biggest clones take up about 16%. The sequencing input was blood. The receptors here all came from a man in his fifties or sixties with Graves' hyperthyroidism.

The chain carries TRBV5-6 and TRBJ2-1; 8 bases line up with TRBD1. The CDR3 sequence is 17 residues long. CDR1 and CDR2 from the germline V gene are SGHDT and YYEEEE. Germline trimming cut 2 bases from V and 2 bases from J; bases unmatched to any gene: 9. CDR3 nucleotide sequence: TGTGCCAGCAGCTTACCCTACGACAGGGGAACCTACAATGAGCAGTTCTTC. It is translated as CASSLPYDRGTYNEQFF.

This clonotype was observed many times. The CDR3 here is CASSFSGQGRAGELFF. CDR3 sequence (DNA): TGTGCCAGCAGTTTCTCGGGACAGGGGAGGGCCGGGGAGCTGTTTTTT. The chain uses TRBV28 and TRBJ2-2, with TRBD1 identical over 10 bases. The CDR3 runs to 16 residues. The junction had 7 bases not matched to a gene; V was cut back by 3 bases and J by 6 bases. Germline V gene lookup returns CDR1 MDHEN and CDR2 SYDVKM.

This clonotype was counted at least ten times. This rearrangement joins TRBV6-2 or TRBV6-3 to TRBJ1-1; D is possibly TRBD1 (6 bases). The germline V gene has CDR1 MNHEY and CDR2 SVGEGT. The ends were cut back, 5 bases at V and 4 bases at J, with 14 bases in the middle. The CDR3 is 14 amino acids. Here the CDR3 DNA reads TGTGCCAGCAGTAGCCCGGGACAACCCACTGAAGCTTTCTTT. Encoded protein: CASSSPGQPTEAFF.

J is TRBJ1-3 and V is TRBV18; D is unresolved. CDR3 length: 17 residues. Trimming removed 6 bases from V and 0 bases from J, with 18 bases in between. Germline V lookup: CDR1 KGHSH, CDR2 LQKENI. The CDR3: CASSSDNPYSSGNTIYF. CDR3 coding DNA: TGTGCCAGCTCCTCAGACAACCCCTACTCCTCTGGAAACACCATATATTTT.

The chain joins TRBV28 to TRBJ1-2, with a possible D match to TRBD1 (5 bases). V was shortened by 8 bases and J by 3 bases, with 16 bases between the two germline ends. The germline V gene has CDR1 MDHEN and CDR2 SYDVKM. CDR3 length: 14 amino acids. The CDR3 DNA follows: TGTGCCAGCTCCCCGGGACTCCAGTACTATGGCTACACCTTC. Residues: CASSPGLQYYGYTF.

This clonotype was found a few times. The chain is built from TRBV7-2 and TRBJ1-5; no clear D gene. Trimming stripped 1 base from V and 2 bases from J, with 12 bases between. CDR3 length: 16 amino acids. Looked up from germline, CDR1 is SGHTA and CDR2 is FQGNSA. As DNA, the CDR3 is TGTGCCAGCAGCTTAGGGGTCACTCTGGGCAATCAGCCCCAGCATTTT. Its protein is CASSLGVTLGNQPQHF.

On this clonotype: At one boundary the junction diverges from the germline segment, which might be a read error. This chain links TRBV20-1 with TRBJ2-5, with 9 bases lining up with TRBD2. The length of the CDR3 is 13 residues. Per the germline V gene, CDR1 is DFQATT and CDR2 is SNEGSKA (reference sequence). The CDR3: CSALAGVQETRYF. The CDR3 DNA sequence: TGCAGTGCCTTAGCGGGAGTCCAAGAGACCCGGTACTTC.

The chain has TRBV25-1 and TRBJ2-7; D unclear. CDR3 size: 14 residues. From germline, CDR1 is MGHDK and CDR2 SYGVNS. V was pared by 1 base and J by 0 bases, with 7 bases between. The CDR3 DNA follows: TGTGCCAGCAGTGAATTGGGCAACTCCTACGAGCAGTACTTC. Residues: CASSELGNSYEQYF.

In its sample, this clonotype was seen a few times. The rearrangement links TRBV12-3 or TRBV12-4 to TRBJ2-4; no definite D call. V lost 4 bases and J lost 0, with 16 bases in between. The CDR3 is 17 residues long. CDR3 sequence (DNA): TGTGCCAGCAGTTCTTCTCTCACGGTCCTAGCCAAAAACATTCAGTACTTC. Encoded protein: CASSSSLTVLAKNIQYF.